This T cell receptor (beta chain) emerged from a study of regulatory T cells in long-lasting Graves disease. Turning to the study itself: For under 3 months, newly diagnosed Graves' patients had been taking antithyroid drugs.

In building TCR beta libraries, iRepertoire HTBI primers were used together with Arm-PCR of CDR3 regions. TCRdb independently ran MiXCR on the multiplex PCR reads; one entry per CDR3 protein. The sample contains under 300,000 distinct CDR3 sequences, 20% to 25% of which appear only once. Time point reported: newly diagnosed GD, antithyroid drugs for less than 3 months. Following extraction of RNA from PBMCs, that RNA was used to make the TCR library. V lost 3 bases and J lost 3; bases outside the gene matches: 5. CDR3 length: 14 residues. Germline V lookup: CDR1 SGHTA, CDR2 FQGNSA. V is TRBV7-2 and J is TRBJ2-7; 7 nucleotides match TRBD2. The sequencing used peripheral blood mononuclear cells (PBMCs), collected at new diagnosis, from a patient treated with antithyroid drugs. The clonotype comes from a female donor with Graves disease. CDR3 loop: CASSFGREYYEQYF. The CDR3 coding sequence is TGTGCCAGCAGCTTCGGGCGGGAGTACTACGAGCAGTACTTC.